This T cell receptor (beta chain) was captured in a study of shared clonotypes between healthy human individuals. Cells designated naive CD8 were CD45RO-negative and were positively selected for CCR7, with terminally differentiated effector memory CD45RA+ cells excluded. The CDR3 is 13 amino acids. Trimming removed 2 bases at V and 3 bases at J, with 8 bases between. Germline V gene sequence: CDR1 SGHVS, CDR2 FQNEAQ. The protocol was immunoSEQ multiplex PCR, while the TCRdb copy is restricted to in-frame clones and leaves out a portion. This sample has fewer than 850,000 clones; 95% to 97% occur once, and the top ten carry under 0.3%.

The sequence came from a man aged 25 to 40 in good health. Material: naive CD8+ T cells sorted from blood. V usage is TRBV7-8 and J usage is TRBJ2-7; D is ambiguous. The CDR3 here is CASSLPGDYEQYF. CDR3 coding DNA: TGTGCCAGCAGCTTACCAGGAGACTACGAGCAGTACTTC.